The subject of this entry is one T cell receptor (beta chain). This record comes from a study of blood T cell repertoires in COVID-19. TCRdb's copy holds only in-frame clones and misses some; the assay was immunoSEQ multiplex PCR. The sample holds about 490,000 clones, around 85% seen once. Trimming removed 7 bases at V and 8 bases at J, with 14 bases between. This CDR3 is built from 12 residues. Germline V gene sequence: CDR1 LNHDA, CDR2 SQIVND (reference sequence). The clonotype comes from a human donor in a cohort sampled during active COVID-19. V is TRBV19 and J is TRBJ1-1; perhaps TRBD1 as D (6 bases). Sequencing was performed on peripheral blood. The CDR3 protein is CASIQGVSEAFF. CDR3 DNA: TGTGCCAGTATACAGGGAGTTTCGGAAGCTTTCTTT.